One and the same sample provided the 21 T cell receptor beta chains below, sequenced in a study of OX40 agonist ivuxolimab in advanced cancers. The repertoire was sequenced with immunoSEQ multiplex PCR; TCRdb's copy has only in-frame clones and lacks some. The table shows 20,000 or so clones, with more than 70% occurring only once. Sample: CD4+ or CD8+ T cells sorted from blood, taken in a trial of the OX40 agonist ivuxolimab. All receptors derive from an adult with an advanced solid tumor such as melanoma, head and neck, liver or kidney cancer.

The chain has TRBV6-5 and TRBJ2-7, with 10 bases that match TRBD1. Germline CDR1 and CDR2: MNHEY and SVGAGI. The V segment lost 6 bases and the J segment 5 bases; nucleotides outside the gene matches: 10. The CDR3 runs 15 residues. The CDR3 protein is CASSSPGQGSHEQYF. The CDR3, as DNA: TGTGCCAGCAGCTCCCCGGGACAGGGGTCCCACGAGCAGTACTTC.

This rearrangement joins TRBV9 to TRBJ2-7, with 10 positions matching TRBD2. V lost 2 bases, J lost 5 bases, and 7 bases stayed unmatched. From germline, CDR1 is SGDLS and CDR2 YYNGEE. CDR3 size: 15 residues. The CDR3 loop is CASSVTAGGGHEQYF. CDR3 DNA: TGTGCCAGCAGCGTCACAGCGGGAGGGGGCCACGAGCAGTACTTC.

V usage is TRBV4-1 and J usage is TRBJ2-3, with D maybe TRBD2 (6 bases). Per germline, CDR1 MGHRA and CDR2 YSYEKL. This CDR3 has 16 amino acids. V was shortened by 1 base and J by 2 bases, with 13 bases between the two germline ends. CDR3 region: CASSQAPGLLTDTQYF. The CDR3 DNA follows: TGCGCCAGCAGCCAAGCCCCGGGACTTCTCACAGATACGCAGTATTTT.

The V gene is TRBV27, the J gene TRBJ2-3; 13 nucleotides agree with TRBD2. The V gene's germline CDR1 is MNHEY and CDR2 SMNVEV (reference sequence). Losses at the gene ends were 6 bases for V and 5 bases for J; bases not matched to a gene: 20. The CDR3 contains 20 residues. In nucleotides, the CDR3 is TGTGCCAGCAGCCTTTCAGGACTAGCGGGAGTCGGGTCAGCCCTAGATACGCAGTATTTT. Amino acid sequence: CASSLSGLAGVGSALDTQYF.

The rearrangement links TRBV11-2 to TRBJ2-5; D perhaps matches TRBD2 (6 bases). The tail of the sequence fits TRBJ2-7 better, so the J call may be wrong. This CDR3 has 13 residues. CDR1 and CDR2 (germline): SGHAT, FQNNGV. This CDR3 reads CASFGDSSYEQYF. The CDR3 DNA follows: TGTGCCAGCTTTGGGGACTCGTCCTACGAGCAGTACTTC.

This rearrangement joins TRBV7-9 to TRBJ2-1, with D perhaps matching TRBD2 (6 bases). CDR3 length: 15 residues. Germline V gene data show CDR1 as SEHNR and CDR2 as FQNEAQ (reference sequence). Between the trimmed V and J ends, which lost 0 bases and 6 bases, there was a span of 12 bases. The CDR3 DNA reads TGTGCCAGCAGCTTAGCCCTCGGGACTGGCAATGAGCAGTTCTTC. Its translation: CASSLALGTGNEQFF.

The CDR3 loop reads CASKTGGGSYNSPLHF. Written as DNA, the CDR3 is TGTGCCAGCAAGACAGGGGGGGGGTCCTATAATTCACCCCTCCACTTT. The chain is built from TRBV27 and TRBJ1-6; 9 bases line up with TRBD1. The trim removed 7 bases at V and 1 base at J, leaving 5 bases unmatched. The CDR3 has 16 residues. Germline V gives CDR1 MNHEY, CDR2 SMNVEV (reference sequence).

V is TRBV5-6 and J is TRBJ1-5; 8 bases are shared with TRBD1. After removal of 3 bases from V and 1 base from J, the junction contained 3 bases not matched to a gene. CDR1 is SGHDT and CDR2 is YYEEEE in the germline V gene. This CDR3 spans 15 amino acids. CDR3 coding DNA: TGTGCCAGCAGCTCAGGGGGCTGGAGCAATCAGCCCCAGCATTTT. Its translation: CASSSGGWSNQPQHF.

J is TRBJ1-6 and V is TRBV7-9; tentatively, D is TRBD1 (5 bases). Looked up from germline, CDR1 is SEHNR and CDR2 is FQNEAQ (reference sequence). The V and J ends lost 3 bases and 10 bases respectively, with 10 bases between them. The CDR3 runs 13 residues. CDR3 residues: CASSFLEGSPLHF. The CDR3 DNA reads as TGTGCCAGCAGCTTCCTGGAGGGGTCACCCCTCCACTTT.

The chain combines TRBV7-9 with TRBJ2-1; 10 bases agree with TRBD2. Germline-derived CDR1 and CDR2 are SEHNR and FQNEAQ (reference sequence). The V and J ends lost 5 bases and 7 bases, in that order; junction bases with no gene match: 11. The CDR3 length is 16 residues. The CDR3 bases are TGTGCCAGCAGCCTGTGGACTAGCGGACTCGGTAATGAGCAGTTCTTC. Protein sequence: CASSLWTSGLGNEQFF.

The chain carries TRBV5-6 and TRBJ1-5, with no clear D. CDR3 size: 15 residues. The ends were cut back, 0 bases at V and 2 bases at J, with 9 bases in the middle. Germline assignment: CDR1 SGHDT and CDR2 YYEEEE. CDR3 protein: CASSLGGDGNQPQHF. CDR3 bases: TGTGCCAGCAGCTTGGGGGGTGACGGCAATCAGCCCCAGCATTTT.

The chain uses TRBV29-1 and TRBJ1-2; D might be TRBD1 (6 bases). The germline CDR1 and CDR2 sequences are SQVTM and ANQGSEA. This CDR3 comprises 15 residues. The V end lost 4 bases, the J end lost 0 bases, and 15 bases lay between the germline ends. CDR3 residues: CSVVGRGQANYGYTF. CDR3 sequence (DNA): TGCAGCGTTGTGGGCAGGGGACAAGCTAACTATGGCTACACCTTC.

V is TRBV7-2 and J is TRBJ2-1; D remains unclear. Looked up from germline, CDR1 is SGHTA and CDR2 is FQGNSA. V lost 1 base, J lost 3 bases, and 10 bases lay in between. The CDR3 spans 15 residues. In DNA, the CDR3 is TGTGCCAGCAGCTTAGAGGGCACCCGCTACAATGAGCAGTTCTTC. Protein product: CASSLEGTRYNEQFF.

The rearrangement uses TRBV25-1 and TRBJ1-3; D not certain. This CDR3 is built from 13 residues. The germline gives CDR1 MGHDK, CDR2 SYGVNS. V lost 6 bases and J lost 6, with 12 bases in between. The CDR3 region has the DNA TGTGCCAGCAGCATCGGGGATGAAAACACCATATATTTT. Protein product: CASSIGDENTIYF.

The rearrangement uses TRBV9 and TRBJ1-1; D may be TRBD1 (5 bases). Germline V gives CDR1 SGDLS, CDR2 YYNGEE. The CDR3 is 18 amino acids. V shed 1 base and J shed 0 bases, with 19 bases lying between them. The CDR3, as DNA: TGTGCCAGCAGCGTATTCGGGGGTGAGTCCCTAATGAACACTGAAGCTTTCTTT. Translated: CASSVFGGESLMNTEAFF.

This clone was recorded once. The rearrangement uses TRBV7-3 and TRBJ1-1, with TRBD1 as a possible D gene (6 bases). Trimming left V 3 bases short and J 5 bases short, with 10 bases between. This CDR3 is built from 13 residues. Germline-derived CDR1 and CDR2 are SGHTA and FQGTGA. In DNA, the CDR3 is TGTGCCAGCAGCTTGGACAGTAGGACTGAAGCTTTCTTT. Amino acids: CASSLDSRTEAFF.

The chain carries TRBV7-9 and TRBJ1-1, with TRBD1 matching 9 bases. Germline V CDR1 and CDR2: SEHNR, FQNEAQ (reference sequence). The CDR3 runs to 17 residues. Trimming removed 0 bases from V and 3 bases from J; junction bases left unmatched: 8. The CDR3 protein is CASSLALTGGAYTEAFF. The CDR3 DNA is TGTGCCAGCAGCTTAGCGCTTACAGGGGGCGCGTACACTGAAGCTTTCTTT.

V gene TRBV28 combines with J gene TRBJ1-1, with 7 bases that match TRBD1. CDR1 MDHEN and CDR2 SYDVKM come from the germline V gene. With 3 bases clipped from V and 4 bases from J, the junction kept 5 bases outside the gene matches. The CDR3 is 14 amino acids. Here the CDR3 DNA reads TGTGCCAGCAGTTTCGACAGGGAGGTCACTGAAGCTTTCTTT. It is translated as CASSFDREVTEAFF.

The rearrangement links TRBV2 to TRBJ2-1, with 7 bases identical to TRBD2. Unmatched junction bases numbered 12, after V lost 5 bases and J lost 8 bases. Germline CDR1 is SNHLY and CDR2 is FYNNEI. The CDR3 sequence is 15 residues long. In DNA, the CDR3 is TGTGCCAGCAGTCCCACTAGGGGAGGGCTTGATGAGCAGTTCTTC. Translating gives CASSPTRGGLDEQFF.

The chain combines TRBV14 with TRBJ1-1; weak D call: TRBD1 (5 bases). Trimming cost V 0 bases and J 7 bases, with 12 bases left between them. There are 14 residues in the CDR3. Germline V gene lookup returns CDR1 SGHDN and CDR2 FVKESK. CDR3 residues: CASSQEVGGYEAFF. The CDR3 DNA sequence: TGTGCCAGCAGCCAAGAGGTGGGGGGGTATGAAGCTTTCTTT.

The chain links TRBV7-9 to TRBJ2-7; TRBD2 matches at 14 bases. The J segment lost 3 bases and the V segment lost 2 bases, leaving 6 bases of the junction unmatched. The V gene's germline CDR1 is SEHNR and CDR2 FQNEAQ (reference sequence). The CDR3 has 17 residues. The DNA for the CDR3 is TGTGCCAGCAGCTTACCGGGACTAGCGGGAGCGTACTACGAGCAGTACTTC. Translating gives CASSLPGLAGAYYEQYF.